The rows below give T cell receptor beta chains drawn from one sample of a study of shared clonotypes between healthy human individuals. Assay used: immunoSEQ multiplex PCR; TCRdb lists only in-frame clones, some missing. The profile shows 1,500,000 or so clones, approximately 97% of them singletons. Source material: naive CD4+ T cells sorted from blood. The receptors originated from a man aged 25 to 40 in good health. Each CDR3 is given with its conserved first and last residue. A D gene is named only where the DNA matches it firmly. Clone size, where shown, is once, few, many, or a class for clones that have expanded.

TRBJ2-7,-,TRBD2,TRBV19,TGTGCCAGTCGTAAAAGCGGGAGCCACGAGCAGTACTTC,CASRKSGSHEQYF
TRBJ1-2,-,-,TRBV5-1,TGCGCCAGCAGCTTGGAGTTCGGGAGAGCTAACTATGGCTACACCTTC,CASSLEFGRANYGYTF
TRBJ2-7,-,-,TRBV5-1,TGCGCCAGCAGCTTGGAAATGGCCATTGGGGTTTACGAGCAGTACTTC,CASSLEMAIGVYEQYF
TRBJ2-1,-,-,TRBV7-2,TGTGCCAGCAGCTTTGAAGGGGGAGGGCCCCCCTTTGAGCAGTTCTTC,CASSFEGGGPPFEQFF
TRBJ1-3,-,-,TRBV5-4,TGTGCCAGCAGCTTCCAGATTGGAAACACCATATATTTT,CASSFQIGNTIYF
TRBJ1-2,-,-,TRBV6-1,TGTGCCAGCAGTGAAGTTCCGGCCGGCTACACCTTC,CASSEVPAGYTF
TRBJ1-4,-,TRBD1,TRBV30,TGTGCCTGGGGGGACAGGGTTTTTGAAAAACTGTTTTTT,CAWGDRVFEKLFF
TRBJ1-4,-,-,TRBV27,TGTGCCAGCAGTTACGGACAAGTTGAAAAACTGTTTTTT,CASSYGQVEKLFF
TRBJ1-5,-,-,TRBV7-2,TGTGCCAGCAGCTTATCGCCGAGCAATCAGCCCCAGCATTTT,CASSLSPSNQPQHF
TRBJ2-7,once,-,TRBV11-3,TGTGCCAGCAGCGCCTCCGGGACAAAGCCCTACGAGCAGTACTTC,CASSASGTKPYEQYF
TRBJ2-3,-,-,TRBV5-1,TGCGCCAGCAGCTTGGCGGCGGTCACAGATACGCAGTATTTT,CASSLAAVTDTQYF
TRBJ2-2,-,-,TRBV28,TGTGCCAGCAGCCCACAGGTTTTCAACACCGGGGAGCTGTTTTTT,CASSPQVFNTGELFF
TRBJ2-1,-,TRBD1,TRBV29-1,TGCAGCGTTGGTCGGGACAGGGTGTCCTACAATGAGCAGTTCTTC,CSVGRDRVSYNEQFF
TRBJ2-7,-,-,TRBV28,TGTGCCAGCAGTTTAGGACTAGGGGGGTACGAGCAGTACTTC,CASSLGLGGYEQYF
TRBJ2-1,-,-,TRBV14,TGTGCCAGCAGCACACCTCTTTCTAGCTACAATGAGCAGTTCTTC,CASSTPLSSYNEQFF
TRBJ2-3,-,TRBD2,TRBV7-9,TGTGCCAGCAGCCCCCGACTAGCGGGAGGGTTAAGGAGCACAGATACGCAGTATTTT,CASSPRLAGGLRSTDTQYF
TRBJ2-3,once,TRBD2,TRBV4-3,TGCGCCAGCAGCCAATTTAGCGGGAGCGGCACAGATACGCAGTATTTT,CASSQFSGSGTDTQYF
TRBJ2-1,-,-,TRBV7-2,TGTGCCAGCAGCTTAGGGGTAGGCTCCTACAATGAGCAGTTCTTC,CASSLGVGSYNEQFF
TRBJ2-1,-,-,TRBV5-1,TGCGCCAGCAGCTTGGGAAAAATGGGGGGCCGAGGCAATGAGCAGTTCTTC,CASSLGKMGGRGNEQFF
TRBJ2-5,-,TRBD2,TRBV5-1,TGCGCCAGCAGCTTGGCCATACGTGGACTAGCGGGAGAAGAGACCCAGTACTTC,CASSLAIRGLAGEETQYF
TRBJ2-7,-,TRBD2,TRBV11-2,TGTGCCAGCAGCTTGAACCCGGCGGGACTAGCGGGACCACACTACGAGCAGTACTTC,CASSLNPAGLAGPHYEQYF
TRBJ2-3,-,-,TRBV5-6,TGTGCCAGCAGCTTGCCCGGACTCTTCACAGATACGCAGTATTTT,CASSLPGLFTDTQYF
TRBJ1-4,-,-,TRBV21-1,TGTGCCAGCACCGCTAATGAAAAACTGTTTTTT,CASTANEKLFF
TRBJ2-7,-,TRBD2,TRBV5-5,TGTGCCAGCCGTAACGCGGGACTAGCGGTGGGGAAGCAGTACTTC,CASRNAGLAVGKQYF
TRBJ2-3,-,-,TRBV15,TGTGCCACCAGCAGAGATCGGTTGGGCGGCACTAGCACAGATACGCAGTATTTT,CATSRDRLGGTSTDTQYF
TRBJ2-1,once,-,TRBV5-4,TGTGCCAGCAGCCTTACAGGGAGGAATGAGCAGTTCTTC,CASSLTGRNEQFF
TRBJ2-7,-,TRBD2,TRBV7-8,TGTGCCAGCAGCTCTAGCGGGGCAGTGGACGGGCAGTACTTC,CASSSSGAVDGQYF
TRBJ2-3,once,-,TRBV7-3,TGTGCCAGCAGCTTACGGAAGAGAGGATGGGCGTCAGATACGCAGTATTTT,CASSLRKRGWASDTQYF
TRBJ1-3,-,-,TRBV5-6,TGTGCCAGCAGCTTGGCGGACTGGTCCAGAAACACCATATATTTT,CASSLADWSRNTIYF
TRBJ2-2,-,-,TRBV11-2,TGTGCCAGCAGCTTGTCCCTGGGCGGGGAGCTGTTTTTT,CASSLSLGGELFF
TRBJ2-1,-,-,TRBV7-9,TGTGCCAGCAGCTTATCGGAGTTCGATGAGCAGTTCTTC,CASSLSEFDEQFF
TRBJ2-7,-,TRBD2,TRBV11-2,TGTGCCAGCAGCACCGGGACTAGCGGGAGGATCCAGTACTTC,CASSTGTSGRIQYF
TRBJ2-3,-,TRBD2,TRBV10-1,TGCGCCAGCAGTGAGGCGGGAGTATCGATAGATACGCAGTATTTT,CASSEAGVSIDTQYF
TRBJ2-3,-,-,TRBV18,TGTGCCAGCTTGACTGAATCTAGGGGCACAGATACGCAGTATTTT,CASLTESRGTDTQYF
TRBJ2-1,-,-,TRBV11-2,TGTGCCAGCAGCTTAGGGAGGCCTAGCATCAATGAGCAGTTCTTC,CASSLGRPSINEQFF
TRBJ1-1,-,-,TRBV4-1,TGCGCCAGCAGCCAAGCCCAAAGGGGGGGATACACTGAAGCTTTCTTT,CASSQAQRGGYTEAFF
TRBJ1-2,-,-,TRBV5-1,TGCGCCAGCAGCTCGGGGGGCGCTGGGTATGGCTACACCTTC,CASSSGGAGYGYTF
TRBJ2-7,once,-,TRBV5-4,TGTGCCAGCAGCTCCCGAGGTACCTCCTACGAGCAGTACTTC,CASSSRGTSYEQYF
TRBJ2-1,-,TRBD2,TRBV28,TGTGCCAGCAGTTTACGGCTAGCGGGATGGAATGAGCAGTTCTTC,CASSLRLAGWNEQFF
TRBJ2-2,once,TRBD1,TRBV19,TGTGCCAGCAATCCTTCCGGGACAGGGTACGAGGAGCTGTTTTTT,CASNPSGTGYEELFF
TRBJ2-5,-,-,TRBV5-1,TGCGCCAGCAGCTTGATGTTTGAGACCCAGTACTTC,CASSLMFETQYF
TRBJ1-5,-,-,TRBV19,TGTGCCAGTAGTATAGTCGGTGGGGGCAATCAGCCCCAGCATTTT,CASSIVGGGNQPQHF
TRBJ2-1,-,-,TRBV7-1,TGTGCCAGCAGCCAAGAGCGGGTTAGGTGGTCTCAGTTCTTC,CASSQERVRWSQFF
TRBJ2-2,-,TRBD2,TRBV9,TGTGCCAGCAGCCCGGGACTAGCGGGAACCGGGGAGCTGTTTTTT,CASSPGLAGTGELFF
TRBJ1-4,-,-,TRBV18,TGTGCCAGCTCACCAGGGGACGTTTTCTTTGAAAAACTGTTTTTT,CASSPGDVFFEKLFF
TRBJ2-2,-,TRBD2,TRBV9,TGTGCCAGCAGCCCAGAGGTACTAGCGGGATTTGGCGGGGAGCTGTTTTTT,CASSPEVLAGFGGELFF
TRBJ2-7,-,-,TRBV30,TGTGCCTGGAGTGTATCGAGCGGGCCCTACGAGCAGTACTTC,CAWSVSSGPYEQYF
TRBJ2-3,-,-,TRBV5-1,TGCGCCAGCAGCTTGGGCGTCTATACAGATACGCAGTATTTT,CASSLGVYTDTQYF
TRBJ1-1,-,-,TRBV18,TGTGCCAGCTCACCCCAAGTAGGGGGGCAGGCTGAAGCTTTCTTT,CASSPQVGGQAEAFF
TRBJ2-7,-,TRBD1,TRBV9,TGTGCCAGCAGCCCCCGGACAGGGACCAACGAGCAGTACTTC,CASSPRTGTNEQYF
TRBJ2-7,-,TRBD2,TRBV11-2,TGTGCCAGCAGCTTAGGTCGAGGCGGGAGTTTTATCTACGAGCAGTACTTC,CASSLGRGGSFIYEQYF
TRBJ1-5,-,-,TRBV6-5,TGTGCCAGCAGTCGAGTTTCTTCTAGCAATCAGCCCCAGCATTTT,CASSRVSSSNQPQHF
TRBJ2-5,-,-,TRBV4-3,TGCGCCAGCAGCCAATTAAAAGGCTTAGAGACCCAGTACTTC,CASSQLKGLETQYF
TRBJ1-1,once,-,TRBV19,TGTGCCAGTAGCCTGGGGGGGAAGACCACTGAAGCTTTCTTT,CASSLGGKTTEAFF
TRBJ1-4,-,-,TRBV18,TGTGCCAGCTCACTGATTCAGGGAGGGGATGAAAAACTGTTTTTT,CASSLIQGGDEKLFF